This T cell receptor (beta chain) emerged from a study of T cells in Graves' hyperthyroidism and ophthalmopathy. This clonotype came up a few times. V lost 5 bases, J lost 0 bases, and 6 bases lay in between. The CDR3 runs to 13 residues. The germline V gene has CDR1 KGHDR and CDR2 SFDVKD. RNA transcripts yielded amplified TCR beta CDR3 regions. Carried out on the TCR CDR3, a first-round RT-PCR used the HTBI primer set. MiXCR, run by TCRdb on the multiplex PCR reads, gives a single entry per CDR3 protein. This sample has 700,000 to 950,000 distinct CDR3 sequences, with 30% to 40% found just once. The sequenced sample was blood. The TCR comes from a woman in her forties with Graves' hyperthyroidism. This chain joins TRBV24-1 and TRBJ2-5; D gene unclear. This CDR3 is CATSGDYQETQYF. The CDR3 DNA sequence: TGTGCCACCAGTGGGGATTACCAAGAGACCCAGTACTTC.